A single sample gave rise to the 20 T cell receptor beta chains below, sequenced in a study of T cell responses to AZD1222 COVID-19 vaccine. Libraries were prepared by immunoSEQ multiplex PCR; TCRdb keeps only in-frame clonotypes and omits some of them. This table holds 90,000 to 95,000 clones, approximately 87% found once. The source material was peripheral blood, sampled 28 days after the second AZD1222 dose. These receptors were collected from an adult who received the AZD1222 COVID-19 vaccine.

The J gene is TRBJ2-1, the V gene TRBV5-5; D is ambiguous. V was shortened by 3 bases and J by 0 bases, with 10 bases between the two germline ends. The CDR3 has 15 residues. The germline CDR1 and CDR2 sequences are SGHKS and YYEKEE (reference sequence). CDR3 nucleotide sequence: TGTGCCAGCAGCTACTCAGGCCTCTCCTACAATGAGCAGTTCTTC. This gives the protein CASSYSGLSYNEQFF.

The V and J genes are TRBV11-2 and TRBJ1-1; possibly TRBD1 for D (5 bases). The CDR3 has 16 amino acids. Germline assignment: CDR1 SGHAT and CDR2 FQNNGV. V was trimmed by 0 bases and J by 0 bases, leaving 11 bases between them. The chain's CDR3 is CASSLDRAGMNTEAFF. The CDR3 coding sequence is TGTGCCAGCAGCTTAGACAGGGCCGGGATGAACACTGAAGCTTTCTTT.

This chain uses TRBV28 with TRBJ2-5; TRBD2 agrees at 7 bases. The CDR3 sequence is 12 residues long. V shed 8 bases, J shed 3 bases, and the junction held 3 bases outside the gene matches. CDR1 is MDHEN and CDR2 is SYDVKM in the germline V gene. CDR3 amino acids: CASQGGEETQYF. As DNA, the CDR3 is TGTGCCAGCCAGGGAGGGGAAGAGACCCAGTACTTC.

This clone has only one observation. V and J are TRBV6-1 and TRBJ1-2; possibly TRBD1 for D (5 bases). There are 20 residues in the CDR3. V was trimmed by 2 bases and J by 1 base, leaving 26 bases between them. Germline V gene data show CDR1 as MNHNS and CDR2 as SASEGT. The CDR3 DNA reads as TGTGCCAGCAGTGAATTTGGCGACAGCATTAGGACGGGGGTTAACTATGGCTACACCTTC. This encodes CASSEFGDSIRTGVNYGYTF.

The rearrangement joins TRBV13 to TRBJ2-3; 12 bases map to TRBD2. Trimming took 2 bases from V and 4 from J; bases not matched to a gene: 7. Looked up from germline, CDR1 is PRHDT and CDR2 is FYEKMQ (reference sequence). The CDR3 runs to 17 residues. CDR3 coding DNA: TGTGCCAGCAGCTTACTGTCTAGCGGGGGGGATCCAGATACGCAGTATTTT. This gives the protein CASSLLSSGGDPDTQYF.

This chain connects TRBV27 to TRBJ2-1; weak D call: TRBD2 (6 bases). Looked up from germline, CDR1 is MNHEY and CDR2 is SMNVEV (reference sequence). This CDR3 region has 15 residues. V was pared by 4 bases and J by 5 bases, with 15 bases between. CDR3 amino acids: CASSWGDGGDNEQFF. The CDR3 DNA reads as TGTGCCAGCAGTTGGGGGGACGGAGGGGACAATGAGCAGTTCTTC.

V gene TRBV3-1 (or the pseudogene TRBV3-2) combines with J gene TRBJ2-2; TRBD2 agrees at 9 bases. V was pared by 0 bases and J by 4 bases, with 6 bases of the junction left unmatched. Looked up from germline, CDR1 is LGHDT and CDR2 is YNNKEL (reference sequence). The CDR3 runs 17 residues. For the CDR3, the DNA is TGTGCCAGCAGCCAAGACGGGCGCGGGGGGGGCACCGGGGAGCTGTTTTTT. Protein: CASSQDGRGGGTGELFF.

This chain joins TRBV11-2 and TRBJ2-1; TRBD2 aligns across 7 bases. The junction had 5 bases not matched to a gene; V was cut back by 0 bases and J by 12 bases. The CDR3 extends over 13 amino acids. Germline CDR1 reads SGHAT; CDR2 reads FQNNGV. The CDR3 DNA reads TGTGCCAGCAGCTTAGATCGGGGAGGGCCGCAGTTCTTC. Translated: CASSLDRGGPQFF.

This chain links TRBV30 with TRBJ1-5; D ambiguous. Between the trimmed V and J ends, which lost 4 bases and 2 bases, there was a span of 15 bases. Per the germline V gene, CDR1 is GTSNPN and CDR2 is SVGIG (reference sequence). The CDR3 has 15 residues. The CDR3 sequence is CAWTSAGIGNQPQHF. The DNA of the CDR3 is TGTGCCTGGACCTCAGCGGGTATTGGCAATCAGCCCCAGCATTTT.

As regards this clone: The junction departs from germline at one end; a sequencing error may be responsible. The chain links TRBV2 to TRBJ1-6; the D is unclear. This CDR3 has 14 residues. Germline CDR1 reads SNHLY; CDR2 reads FYNNEI. CDR3 nucleotide sequence: TGTGCCAGCAAATCAGCCTCGGGGAATTCCCCCCTCCACTTT. Translation gives CASKSASGNSPLHF.

This clone showed up just a few times. V gene TRBV7-9 combines with J gene TRBJ2-7; 10 bases map to TRBD1. CDR1 and CDR2 (germline): SEHNR, FQNEAQ (reference sequence). V dropped 5 bases and J dropped 3; count of bases not matched to a gene: 10. This CDR3 is 16 amino acids long. CDR3 sequence reads: CASSHFGQGDDYEQYF. The CDR3, as DNA: TGTGCCAGCAGCCATTTTGGACAGGGGGATGACTACGAGCAGTACTTC.

This clone was seen only once. This sequence joins TRBV19 and TRBJ1-6; the D is unclear. Germline CDR1 reads LNHDA; CDR2 reads SQIVND (reference sequence). The CDR3 sequence is 14 residues long. V was cut by 3 bases and J by 9 bases, with 12 bases left in between. CDR3 in amino acids: CASSIEQEVSPLHF. CDR3 in DNA: TGTGCCAGTAGTATTGAGCAGGAAGTTTCACCCCTCCACTTT.

This clone was found once. The chain links TRBV27 to TRBJ2-7; perhaps TRBD1 as D (7 bases). This CDR3 region has 15 residues. V was shortened by 9 bases and J by 2 bases, with 20 bases between the two germline ends. Germline CDR1 reads MNHEY; CDR2 reads SMNVEV (reference sequence). The CDR3 spells CASVDYRGSTYEQYF. The CDR3 nucleotides read TGTGCCAGTGTGGACTACAGGGGCTCCACCTACGAGCAGTACTTC.

The rearrangement joins TRBV9 to TRBJ1-6, with no clear D. The V end lost 3 bases, the J end lost 7 bases, and 5 bases lay between the germline ends. This CDR3 has 12 amino acids. CDR1 and CDR2 from the germline V gene are SGDLS and YYNGEE. CDR3 in DNA: TGTGCCAGCAGCGCCCGAAATTCACCCCTCCACTTT. Encoded protein: CASSARNSPLHF.

This chain uses TRBV3-1 (or the pseudogene TRBV3-2) with TRBJ1-2; no reliable D call. Per the germline V gene, CDR1 is LGHDT and CDR2 is YNNKEL (reference sequence). The CDR3 loop spans 12 amino acids. With 3 bases removed from V and 4 bases from J, the gap between germline ends came to 6 bases. Here the CDR3 reads CASSHGSYGYTF. CDR3 sequence (DNA): TGTGCCAGCAGCCATGGCAGCTATGGCTACACCTTC.

V usage is TRBV7-9 and J usage is TRBJ2-1, with D maybe TRBD2 (7 bases). Germline lookup yields CDR1 SEHNR and CDR2 FQNEAQ (reference sequence). The CDR3 loop spans 14 amino acids. The V end lost 7 bases, the J end lost 9 bases, and 19 bases lay between the germline ends. In DNA, the CDR3 is TGTGCCAGCATCCTAAACGGGGGGCAGGGTGAGCAGTTCTTC. Residues: CASILNGGQGEQFF.

The chain employs TRBV27 and TRBJ1-4, with D possibly matching TRBD1 (5 bases). The V end lost 5 bases, the J end lost 14 bases, and 21 bases lay between the germline ends. The CDR3 consists of 14 residues. Germline values: CDR1 MNHEY, CDR2 SMNVEV (reference sequence). The chain's CDR3 is CASSDIDPDSRLFF. The DNA for the CDR3 is TGTGCCAGCAGTGATATTGACCCAGACAGTAGGCTGTTTTTT.

The chain is built from TRBV11-2 and TRBJ1-4, with 7 bases identical to TRBD1. The CDR3 has 15 amino acids. The J segment lost 7 bases and the V segment lost 5 bases, leaving 10 bases of the junction unmatched. Germline V gene data show CDR1 as SGHAT and CDR2 as FQNNGV. In DNA form, the CDR3 reads TGTGCCAGCAGCGCCTACAGGGGTGGTGGTGAAAAACTGTTTTTT. Translation: CASSAYRGGGEKLFF.

This clone showed up just once. The J gene is TRBJ1-1, the V gene TRBV12-3 or TRBV12-4, with unresolved D. V was trimmed by 8 bases and J by 0 bases, leaving 7 bases between them. The CDR3 runs to 12 residues. The CDR3 region has the DNA TGTGCCAGCCAAGGTATGAACACTGAAGCTTTCTTT. Translation: CASQGMNTEAFF.

A word on this clone: Other DNA sequences within the sample encode an identical CDR3. The genes are TRBV18 and TRBJ2-5, with D uncertain. V gave up 6 bases and J gave up 1 base, with 3 bases separating them. This CDR3 contains 11 residues. The germline V gene has CDR1 KGHSH and CDR2 LQKENI. In DNA, the CDR3 is TGTGCCAGCTCCCCCCAAGAGACCCAGTACTTC. It is translated as CASSPQETQYF.